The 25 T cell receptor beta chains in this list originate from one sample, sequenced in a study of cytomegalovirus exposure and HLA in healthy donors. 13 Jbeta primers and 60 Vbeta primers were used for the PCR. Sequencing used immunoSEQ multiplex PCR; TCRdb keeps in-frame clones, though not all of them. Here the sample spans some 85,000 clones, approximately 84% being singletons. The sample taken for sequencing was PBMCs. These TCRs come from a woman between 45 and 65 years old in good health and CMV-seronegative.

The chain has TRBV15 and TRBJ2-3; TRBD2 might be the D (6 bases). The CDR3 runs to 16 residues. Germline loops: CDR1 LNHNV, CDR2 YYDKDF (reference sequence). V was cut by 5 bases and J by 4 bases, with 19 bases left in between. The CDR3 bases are TGTGCCACCAGCGGGCCCCCCGGGGGTAGCCCAGATACGCAGTATTTT. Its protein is CATSGPPGGSPDTQYF.

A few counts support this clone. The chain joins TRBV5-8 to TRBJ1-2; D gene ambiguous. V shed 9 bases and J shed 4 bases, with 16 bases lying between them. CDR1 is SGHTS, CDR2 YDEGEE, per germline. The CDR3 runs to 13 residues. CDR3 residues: CATQDGRFYGYTF. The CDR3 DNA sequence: TGTGCCACCCAGGATGGCCGATTCTATGGCTACACCTTC.

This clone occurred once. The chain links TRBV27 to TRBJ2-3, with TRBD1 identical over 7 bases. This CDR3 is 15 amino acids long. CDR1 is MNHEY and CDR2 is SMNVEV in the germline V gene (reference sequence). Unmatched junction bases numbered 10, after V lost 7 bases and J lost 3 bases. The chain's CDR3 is CASTPRGPRTDTQYF. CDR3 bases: TGTGCCAGCACCCCGAGGGGGCCTAGGACAGATACGCAGTATTTT.

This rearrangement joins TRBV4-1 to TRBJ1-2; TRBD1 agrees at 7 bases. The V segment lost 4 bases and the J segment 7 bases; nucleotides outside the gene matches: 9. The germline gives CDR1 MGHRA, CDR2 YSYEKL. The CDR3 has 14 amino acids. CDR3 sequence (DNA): TGCGCCAGCAGCCCGACTCAGGGGGTTGGTGGCTACACCTTC. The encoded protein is CASSPTQGVGGYTF.

In nucleotides, the CDR3 is TGCGCCAGCAGTGAGTCGGCCTCTCCGGGACAGGGGAACGAGCAGTACTTC. Translated, it gives CASSESASPGQGNEQYF. The V gene is TRBV10-1, the J gene TRBJ2-7, with TRBD1 matching over 10 bases. J gave up 5 bases and V 0 bases, and 10 bases lay outside the gene matches. Germline V CDR1 and CDR2: WNHNN, SYGVQD (reference sequence). The CDR3 is made up of 17 amino acids.

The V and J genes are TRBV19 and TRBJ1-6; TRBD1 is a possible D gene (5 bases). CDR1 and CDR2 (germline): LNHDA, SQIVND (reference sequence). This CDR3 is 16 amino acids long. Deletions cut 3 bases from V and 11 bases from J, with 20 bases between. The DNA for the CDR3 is TGTGCCAGTAGTATGGGGCCCCGGACCCCTAGACCACCCCTCCACTTT. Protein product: CASSMGPRTPRPPLHF.

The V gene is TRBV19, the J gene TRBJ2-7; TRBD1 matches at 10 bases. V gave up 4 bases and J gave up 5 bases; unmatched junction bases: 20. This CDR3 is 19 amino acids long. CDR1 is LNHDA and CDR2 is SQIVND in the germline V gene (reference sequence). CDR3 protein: CASSTSRDRGFFAFDEQYF. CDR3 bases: TGTGCCAGTAGTACCTCCCGGGACAGGGGTTTTTTTGCTTTCGACGAGCAGTACTTC.

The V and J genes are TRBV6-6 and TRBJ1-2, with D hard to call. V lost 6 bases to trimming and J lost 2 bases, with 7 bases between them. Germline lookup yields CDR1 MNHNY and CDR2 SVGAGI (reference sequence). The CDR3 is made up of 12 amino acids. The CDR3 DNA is TGTGCCAGCAGGCGGGAGAACTATGGCTACACCTTC. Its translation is CASRRENYGYTF.

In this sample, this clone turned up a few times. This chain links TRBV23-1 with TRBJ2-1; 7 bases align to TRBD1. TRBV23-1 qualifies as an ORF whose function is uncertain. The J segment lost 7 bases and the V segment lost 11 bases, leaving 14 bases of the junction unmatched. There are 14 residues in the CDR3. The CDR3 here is CAHSIQGQENEQFF. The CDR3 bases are TGCGCCCATTCGATACAGGGGCAGGAAAATGAGCAGTTCTTC.

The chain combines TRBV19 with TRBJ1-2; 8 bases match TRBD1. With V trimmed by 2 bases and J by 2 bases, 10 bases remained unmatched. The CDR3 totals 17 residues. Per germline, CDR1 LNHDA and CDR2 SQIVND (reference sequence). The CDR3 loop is CASSITRTGQWNYGYTF. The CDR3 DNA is TGTGCCAGTAGTATAACGAGGACAGGGCAGTGGAACTATGGCTACACCTTC.

CDR3 sequence: CASLGLAGAHSYNEQFF. The CDR3 region has the DNA TGTGCCAGCCTGGGACTAGCGGGAGCCCACTCCTACAATGAGCAGTTCTTC. V and J are TRBV27 and TRBJ2-1; 14 bases map to TRBD2. Germline values: CDR1 MNHEY, CDR2 SMNVEV (reference sequence). The CDR3 is made up of 17 amino acids. Germline trimming cut 8 bases from V and 0 bases from J; bases unmatched to any gene: 6.

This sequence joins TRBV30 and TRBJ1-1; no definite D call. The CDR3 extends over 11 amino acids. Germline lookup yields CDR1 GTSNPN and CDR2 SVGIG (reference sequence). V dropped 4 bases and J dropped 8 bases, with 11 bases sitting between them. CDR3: CAWTLQWEAFF. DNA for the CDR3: TGTGCCTGGACTCTCCAGTGGGAAGCTTTCTTT.

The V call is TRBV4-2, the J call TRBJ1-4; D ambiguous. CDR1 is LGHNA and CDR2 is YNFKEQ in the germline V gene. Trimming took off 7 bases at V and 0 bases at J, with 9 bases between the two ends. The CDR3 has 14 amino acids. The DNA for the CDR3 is TGTGCCAGCACCACAATTGCAACTAATGAAAAACTGTTTTTT. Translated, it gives CASTTIATNEKLFF.

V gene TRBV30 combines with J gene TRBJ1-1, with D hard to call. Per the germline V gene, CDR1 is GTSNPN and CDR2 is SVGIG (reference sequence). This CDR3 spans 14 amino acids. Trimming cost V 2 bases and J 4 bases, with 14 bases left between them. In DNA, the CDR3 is TGTGCCTGGAGTTTAAAGGACGAGGGCACTGAAGCTTTCTTT. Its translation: CAWSLKDEGTEAFF. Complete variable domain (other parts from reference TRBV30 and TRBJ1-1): SQTIHQWPATLVQPVGSPLSLECTVEGTSNPNLYWYRQAAGRGLQLLFYSVGIGQISSEVPQNLSASRPQDRQFILSSKKLLLSDSGFYLCAWSLKDEGTEAFFGQGTRLTVV.

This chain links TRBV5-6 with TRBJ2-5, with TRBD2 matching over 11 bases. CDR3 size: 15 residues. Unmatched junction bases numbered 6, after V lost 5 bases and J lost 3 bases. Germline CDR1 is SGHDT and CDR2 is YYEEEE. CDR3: CASRGTSGSKETQYF. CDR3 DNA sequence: TGTGCCAGCAGGGGCACTAGCGGGAGTAAAGAGACCCAGTACTTC.

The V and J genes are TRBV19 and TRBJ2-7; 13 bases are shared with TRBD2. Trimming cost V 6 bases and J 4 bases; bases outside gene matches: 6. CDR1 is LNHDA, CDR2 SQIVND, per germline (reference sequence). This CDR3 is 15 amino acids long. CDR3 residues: CASSPSTSGRYEQYF. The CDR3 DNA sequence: TGTGCCAGTAGCCCGTCGACTAGCGGGAGGTACGAGCAGTACTTC.

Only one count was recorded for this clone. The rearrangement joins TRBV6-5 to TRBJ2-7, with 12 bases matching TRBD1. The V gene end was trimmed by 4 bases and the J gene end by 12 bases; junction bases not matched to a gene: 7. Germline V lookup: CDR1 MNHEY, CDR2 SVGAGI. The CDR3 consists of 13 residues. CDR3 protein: CASSCWDRGLGYV. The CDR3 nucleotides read TGTGCCAGCAGTTGCTGGGACAGGGGGCTTGGGTACGTC.

The CDR3: CATPGGAYEQYV. DNA for the CDR3: TGTGCCACCCCTGGGGGGGCCTACGAGCAGTACGTC. The V call is TRBV2, the J call TRBJ2-7; 7 bases fit TRBD2. CDR1 is SNHLY, CDR2 FYNNEI, per germline. Losses at the gene ends were 10 bases for V and 2 bases for J; bases not matched to a gene: 5. This CDR3 spans 12 amino acids.

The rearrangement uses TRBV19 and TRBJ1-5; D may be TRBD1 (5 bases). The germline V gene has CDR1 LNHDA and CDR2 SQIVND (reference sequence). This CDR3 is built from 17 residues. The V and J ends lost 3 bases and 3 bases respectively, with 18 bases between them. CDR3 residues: CASSIDWPGLNNQPQHF. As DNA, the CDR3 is TGTGCCAGTAGTATCGACTGGCCAGGGCTAAACAATCAGCCCCAGCATTTT.

CDR3 loop: CASSFGGDSNQPQHF. The CDR3 DNA is TGTGCCAGCAGCTTTGGCGGGGATAGCAATCAGCCCCAGCATTTT. The rearrangement joins TRBV5-5 to TRBJ1-5; the D is unclear. This CDR3 spans 15 amino acids. Germline lookup yields CDR1 SGHKS and CDR2 YYEKEE (reference sequence). Trimming cost V 2 bases and J 0 bases, with 9 bases left between them.

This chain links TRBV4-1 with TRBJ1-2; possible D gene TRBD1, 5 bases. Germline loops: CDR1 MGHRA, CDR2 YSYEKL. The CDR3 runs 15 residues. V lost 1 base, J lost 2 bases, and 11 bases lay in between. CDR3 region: CASSQVSGANYGYTF. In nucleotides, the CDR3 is TGCGCCAGCAGCCAAGTTAGTGGGGCAAACTATGGCTACACCTTC.

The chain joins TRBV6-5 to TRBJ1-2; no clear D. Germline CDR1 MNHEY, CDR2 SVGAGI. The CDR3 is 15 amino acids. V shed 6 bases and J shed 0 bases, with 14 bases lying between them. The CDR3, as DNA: TGTGCCAGCAGCCCCCGTCTTCAGTCTAACTATGGCTACACCTTC. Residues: CASSPRLQSNYGYTF.

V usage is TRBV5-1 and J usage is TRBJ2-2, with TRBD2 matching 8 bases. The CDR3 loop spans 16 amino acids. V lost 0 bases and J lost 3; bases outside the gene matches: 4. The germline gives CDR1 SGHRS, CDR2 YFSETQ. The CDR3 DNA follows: TGCGCCAGCAGCTTGGCAGGGACTAGTTACACCGGGGAGCTGTTTTTT. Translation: CASSLAGTSYTGELFF.

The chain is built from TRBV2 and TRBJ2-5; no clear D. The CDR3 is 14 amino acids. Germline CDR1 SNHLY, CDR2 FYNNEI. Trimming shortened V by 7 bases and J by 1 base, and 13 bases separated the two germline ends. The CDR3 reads CASKLLPVQETQYF. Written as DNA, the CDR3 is TGTGCCAGCAAGTTGTTGCCGGTCCAAGAGACCCAGTACTTC.

The CDR3 reads CASSFIPDRFTGELFF. CDR3 in DNA: TGTGCCAGCAGCTTTATCCCCGACAGATTCACCGGGGAGCTGTTTTTT. The rearrangement joins TRBV7-2 to TRBJ2-2, with D possibly matching TRBD1 (5 bases). Trimming cost V 3 bases and J 4 bases, with 15 bases left between them. This CDR3 has 16 residues. Germline values: CDR1 SGHTA, CDR2 FQGNSA. The whole variable domain, remainder taken from reference TRBV7-2 and TRBJ2-2, is GAGVSQSPSNKVTEKGKDVELRCDPISGHTALYWYRQSLGQGLEFLIYFQGNSAPDKSGLPSDRFSAERTGGSVSTLTIQRTQQEDSAVYLCASSFIPDRFTGELFFGEGSRLTVL.